Shown below are 7 T cell receptor beta chains from a single sample sequenced in a study of CD8 T cells in Susac syndrome. The authors reverse transcribed roughly 0.5 to 1 ug RNA with random hexamers. TCRdb fed the immunoSEQ multiplex PCR reads into MiXCR, producing one record per CDR3 protein. The repertoire includes roughly 100,000 distinct CDR3 sequences, less than 95% of them detected once, and around 0.38% sits in the top ten. The source material was CD8+ T cells from PBMCs. The source of these receptors is a human donor with Susac syndrome.

The CDR3 loop reads CASGLANEQPQHF. Here the CDR3 DNA reads TGTGCTAGTGGTTTGGCCAACGAACAGCCCCAGCATTTT. This chain uses TRBV12-5 with TRBJ1-5; the D is unclear. V dropped 1 base and J dropped 7 bases, with 8 bases sitting between them. Germline V gene data show CDR1 as LGHNT and CDR2 as FRNRAP. The CDR3 runs 13 residues.

The chain uses TRBV5-1 and TRBJ1-1, with 8 bases that match TRBD1. After removal of 0 bases from V and 3 bases from J, the junction contained 1 base not matched to a gene. CDR1 is SGHRS and CDR2 is YFSETQ in the germline V gene. The CDR3 spans 14 residues. For the CDR3, the DNA is TGCGCCAGCAGCTTGGACAGGGGGTACACTGAAGCTTTCTTT. Translation gives CASSLDRGYTEAFF. The whole variable domain, remainder taken from reference TRBV5-1 and TRBJ1-1, is KAGVTQTPRYLIKTRGQQVTLSCSPISGHRSVSWYQQTPGQGLQFLFEYFSETQRNKGNFPGRFSGRQFSNSRSEMNVSTLELGDSALYLCASSLDRGYTEAFFGQGTRLTVV.

This rearrangement joins TRBV29-1 to TRBJ2-3; D gene ambiguous. The germline V gene has CDR1 SQVTM and CDR2 ANQGSEA. This CDR3 spans 13 amino acids. Trimming took 4 bases from V and 0 from J, leaving 8 bases between them. The CDR3 coding sequence is TGCAGCGTTGGGGGAACTAGCACAGATACGCAGTATTTT. Protein sequence: CSVGGTSTDTQYF.

The chain couples TRBV9 to TRBJ2-7; maybe TRBD2 (7 bases). The CDR3 has 14 residues. Germline V gives CDR1 SGDLS, CDR2 YYNGEE. V was pared by 1 base and J by 3 bases, with 11 bases between. For the CDR3, the DNA is TGTGCCAGCAGCGTAAAGGGGGGGGACTACGAGCAGTACTTC. It translates to CASSVKGGDYEQYF.

The table lists this clonotype with a count of one. The chain links TRBV29-1 to TRBJ1-1, with a possible D match to TRBD1 (6 bases). Per the germline V gene, CDR1 is SQVTM and CDR2 is ANQGSEA. V was pared by 2 bases and J by 4 bases, with 8 bases between. The CDR3 is 12 residues long. The CDR3 nucleotides are TGCAGCGTTGAAATAGGGGGCACTGAAGCTTTCTTT. Its translation is CSVEIGGTEAFF.

The chain joins TRBV9 to TRBJ2-7, with D possibly TRBD2 on 5 matching bases. The V gene's germline CDR1 is SGDLS and CDR2 YYNGEE. Trimming removed 4 bases from V and 4 bases from J, with 18 bases in between. The CDR3 is made up of 15 amino acids. This CDR3 is CASSPFGIPNYEQYF. The CDR3 DNA reads TGTGCCAGCAGCCCTTTCGGGATTCCGAATTACGAGCAGTACTTC.

This clonotype appeared a single time. V gene TRBV2 combines with J gene TRBJ1-2; weak D call: TRBD1 (5 bases). The germline V and J ends were trimmed by 7 bases and 4 bases, with 16 bases remaining between them. The CDR3 extends over 14 amino acids. Germline V CDR1 and CDR2: SNHLY, FYNNEI. CDR3 region: CASISGLGGYGYTF. CDR3 nucleotide sequence: TGTGCCAGCATATCGGGACTCGGAGGCTATGGCTACACCTTC.